The 31 T cell receptor beta chains below were found in one sample sequenced in a study. TCRdb re-called the RT-PCR reads with MiXCR, one entry per CDR3 protein. The sample lists about 680,000 distinct CDR3 sequences, approximately 15% seen once, with 3.6% in the top ten. Sequencing input: memory CD4+ T cells from blood. These receptors all come from a female donor in good health, serving as a healthy control.

This clonotype was seen at least ten times. V is TRBV4-1 and J is TRBJ1-5; the D gene is possibly TRBD1 (5 bases). This CDR3 is built from 15 residues. Trimming cost V 0 bases and J 5 bases, with 11 bases left between them. Germline CDR1 is MGHRA and CDR2 is YSYEKL. The CDR3 loop is CASSQDDRGDQPQHF. The CDR3 nucleotides are TGCGCCAGCAGCCAAGATGATCGGGGCGATCAGCCCCAGCATTTT.

Only a few counts were recorded for this clonotype. The genes are TRBV4-2 and TRBJ2-5; 9 nucleotides agree with TRBD1. CDR1 LGHNA and CDR2 YNFKEQ come from the germline V gene. The CDR3 runs to 15 residues. Trimming removed 1 base from V and 3 bases from J; junction bases left unmatched: 3. The CDR3 nucleotides read TGTGCCAGCAGCCAAGGGACAGGGGCGAAAGAGACCCAGTACTTC. Translating it yields CASSQGTGAKETQYF.

This clonotype was counted many times. The chain combines TRBV20-1 with TRBJ2-1; the match to TRBD2 covers 8 bases. Per the germline V gene, CDR1 is DFQATT and CDR2 is SNEGSKA (reference sequence). The CDR3 runs to 15 residues. With V trimmed by 4 bases and J by 5 bases, 10 bases remained unmatched. CDR3 nucleotides: TGCAGTGCTACCCCCGGGACTAGGGTACACAATGAGCAGTTCTTC. Its translation is CSATPGTRVHNEQFF.

This clonotype was detected ten times or more. The CDR3: CSASGGRTGSAYEQYF. For the CDR3, the DNA is TGCAGTGCTAGTGGGGGGAGGACAGGGTCAGCCTACGAGCAGTACTTC. The genes are TRBV20-1 and TRBJ2-7, with 8 positions matching TRBD1. Germline V gene sequence: CDR1 DFQATT, CDR2 SNEGSKA (reference sequence). This CDR3 contains 16 residues. V dropped 3 bases and J dropped 2; count of bases not matched to a gene: 12.

This clonotype was picked up many times. This rearrangement joins TRBV10-3 to TRBJ2-5; 9 positions agree with TRBD1. The CDR3 sequence is 15 residues long. Germline V gene sequence: CDR1 ENHRY, CDR2 SYGVKD. Trimming cost V 2 bases and J 4 bases; bases outside gene matches: 5. The CDR3 DNA follows: TGTGCCATCAGTGAGGGACAGGGGCGGAGAGAGACCCAGTACTTC. Protein product: CAISEGQGRRETQYF.

This chain joins TRBV6-6 and TRBJ1-2; 7 bases agree with TRBD1. The junction had 8 bases not matched to a gene; V was cut back by 4 bases and J by 6 bases. Germline assignment: CDR1 MNHNY and CDR2 SVGAGI (reference sequence). The CDR3 has 14 amino acids. This CDR3 reads CASSFLDRSDGYTF. The CDR3 nucleotides read TGTGCCAGCAGTTTTTTGGACAGGTCGGATGGCTACACCTTC.

As concerns this clonotype: A much larger clonotype is one base distant, so this may be a read error. The rearrangement joins TRBV29-1 to TRBJ2-3; TRBD1 matches at 7 bases. J lost 0 bases, V lost 6 bases, and 0 bases had no gene match. The CDR3 extends over 12 amino acids. Germline V CDR1 and CDR2: SQVTM, ANQGSEA. For the CDR3, the DNA is TGCAGCGTGGGACAGAGCACAGATACGCAGTATTTT. Translation: CSVGQSTDTQYF.

V and J are TRBV5-4 and TRBJ1-1; D gene ambiguous. This CDR3 has 15 amino acids. Trimming took 4 bases from V and 0 from J, leaving 13 bases between them. Germline CDR1 and CDR2: SGHNT and YYREEE (reference sequence). The DNA of the CDR3 is TGTGCCAGCAGCGTGGCTGGGTACATGAACACTGAAGCTTTCTTT. This gives the protein CASSVAGYMNTEAFF. Drawing the rest from reference TRBV5-4 and TRBJ1-1, the complete variable domain is ETGVTQSPTHLIKTRGQQVTLRCSSQSGHNTVSWYQQALGQGPQFIFQYYREEENGRGNFPPRFSGLQFPNYSSELNVNALELDDSALYLCASSVAGYMNTEAFFGQGTRLTVV.

This clonotype was detected only a few times. V gene TRBV7-9 combines with J gene TRBJ2-7; 10 bases are a match to TRBD1. The germline gives CDR1 SEHNR, CDR2 FQNEAQ (reference sequence). V lost 6 bases to trimming and J lost 4 bases; unmatched junction nucleotides: 12. This CDR3 has 16 amino acids. For the CDR3, the DNA is TGTGCCAGCAGGCTGGGGGACAGGGGTTTGGAGTACGAGCAGTACTTC. This translates into CASRLGDRGLEYEQYF.

The chain combines TRBV11-2 with TRBJ2-7; no definite D call. Germline assignment: CDR1 SGHAT and CDR2 FQNNGV. The CDR3 loop spans 13 amino acids. V lost 10 bases and J 6 bases, leaving 19 bases between the germline ends. The CDR3 DNA reads as TGTGCCACGAATCACGGGTCTGACTCCGAGCAGTACTTC. It specifies CATNHGSDSEQYF.

The rearrangement uses TRBV15 and TRBJ2-7; 7 bases align to TRBD2. The CDR3 contains 18 residues. Looked up from germline, CDR1 is LNHNV and CDR2 is YYDKDF (reference sequence). J was trimmed by 3 bases and V by 1 base; bases with no gene match: 15. CDR3 residues: CATSRAGGGPPSDYEQYF. The CDR3 DNA reads as TGTGCCACCAGCAGAGCTGGGGGGGGACCCCCCTCGGACTACGAGCAGTACTTC.

This clonotype appeared a few times. V usage is TRBV20-1 and J usage is TRBJ1-1, with a tentative D call TRBD1 (6 bases). Germline V CDR1 and CDR2: DFQATT, SNEGSKA (reference sequence). V lost 5 bases, J lost 1 base, and 11 bases lay in between. The CDR3 length is 13 residues. CDR3 nucleotide sequence: TGCAGTGCTGCTAAACAGGGGAACACTGAAGCTTTCTTT. Translation: CSAAKQGNTEAFF.

The gene calls are TRBV6-1 and TRBJ1-4; 7 bases map to TRBD1. From germline, CDR1 is MNHNS and CDR2 SASEGT. V was pared by 6 bases and J by 5 bases, with 15 bases of the junction left unmatched. The CDR3 has 17 amino acids. CDR3 DNA: TGTGCCAGCAGATACCGGGACAGAGGTGGTCTGAATGAAAAACTGTTTTTT. This sequence encodes CASRYRDRGGLNEKLFF.

V is TRBV5-1 and J is TRBJ2-2, with D tentatively TRBD2 (5 bases). Germline CDR1 SGHRS, CDR2 YFSETQ. This CDR3 has 14 residues. With 0 bases removed from V and 6 bases from J, the gap between germline ends came to 9 bases. The CDR3 spells CASSLAGMAGELFF. The CDR3 DNA sequence: TGCGCCAGCAGCTTGGCGGGAATGGCCGGGGAGCTGTTTTTT.

This clonotype occurred a few times. V usage is TRBV27 and J usage is TRBJ2-4; tentatively, D is TRBD2 (6 bases). The CDR3 spans 15 residues. The V gene lost 7 bases and the J gene lost 3 bases, with 16 bases spanning the gap. Germline V lookup: CDR1 MNHEY, CDR2 SMNVEV (reference sequence). The DNA for the CDR3 is TGTGCCAGCATATCCCGGGTGGGGGGCAAAAACATTCAGTACTTC. Protein sequence: CASISRVGGKNIQYF.

In DNA form, the CDR3 reads TGCAGTGCTATCAGATACCAGGGGGTTTCGTTTGACTATGGCTACACCTTC. The encoded protein is CSAIRYQGVSFDYGYTF. The chain couples TRBV20-1 to TRBJ1-2, with 7 positions matching TRBD1. J was trimmed by 3 bases and V by 4 bases; bases with no gene match: 17. Germline V gene lookup returns CDR1 DFQATT and CDR2 SNEGSKA (reference sequence). The CDR3 is 17 amino acids.

This clonotype appeared a few times. This rearrangement joins TRBV27 to TRBJ2-2; TRBD1 agrees at 8 bases. CDR1 and CDR2 (germline): MNHEY, SMNVEV (reference sequence). The CDR3 has 14 amino acids. After removal of 8 bases from V and 7 bases from J, the junction contained 9 bases not matched to a gene. CDR3 bases: TGTGCCAGCCGACAGGGGCAAAACTACGGGGAGCTGTTTTTT. Its protein product is CASRQGQNYGELFF.

Many counts were recorded for this clonotype. This chain joins TRBV5-1 and TRBJ2-1, with TRBD1 matching over 8 bases. The germline V gene has CDR1 SGHRS and CDR2 YFSETQ. Trimming took 2 bases from V and 8 from J; bases not matched to a gene: 6. The CDR3 is made up of 14 amino acids. The DNA for the CDR3 is TGCGCCAGCAGCTTTCAGCTGACAGGGGATGAGCAGTTCTTC. Amino acid sequence: CASSFQLTGDEQFF.

The chain couples TRBV7-2 to TRBJ2-5; maybe TRBD1 (8 bases). From germline, CDR1 is SGHTA and CDR2 FQGNSA. V was shortened by 4 bases and J by 4 bases, with 13 bases between the two germline ends. This CDR3 is built from 14 residues. CDR3 in DNA: TGTGCCAGCAGCTCCAACAGGGGGGGAGAGACCCAGTACTTC. This gives the protein CASSSNRGGETQYF.

This clonotype was recorded many times. The chain is built from TRBV6-5 and TRBJ1-6; 7 nucleotides align to TRBD1. The V segment lost 10 bases and the J segment 8 bases; nucleotides outside the gene matches: 8. CDR3 length equals 13 residues. Germline loops: CDR1 MNHEY, CDR2 SVGAGI. This CDR3 reads CATKQGTDSPLHF. CDR3 coding DNA: TGTGCCACGAAACAGGGGACAGATTCACCCCTCCACTTT.

This clonotype was seen only a few times. The chain is built from TRBV28 and TRBJ2-7, with D perhaps given as TRBD1 or TRBD2 (5 bases each). CDR3 size: 14 residues. Germline loops: CDR1 MDHEN, CDR2 SYDVKM. Deletions cut 6 bases from V and 7 bases from J, with 19 bases between. The CDR3 DNA is TGTGCCAGCAGCCCACCTTGGACTGGGGGAGAGCAGTACTTC. This codes for CASSPPWTGGEQYF.

This clonotype has a single count. The J gene is TRBJ2-1, the V gene TRBV5-1, with 12 bases aligning to TRBD2. This CDR3 spans 16 amino acids. J was trimmed by 8 bases and V by 0 bases; bases with no gene match: 6. The germline gives CDR1 SGHRS, CDR2 YFSETQ. The CDR3 nucleotides read TGCGCCAGCAGCTTGGGTGGACTAGCGGGACAAGATGAGCAGTTCTTC. This encodes CASSLGGLAGQDEQFF.

Ten or more counts support this clonotype. The J gene is TRBJ2-4, the V gene TRBV5-1, with no clear D. Germline assignment: CDR1 SGHRS and CDR2 YFSETQ. CDR3 length: 11 amino acids. V lost 0 bases, J lost 5 bases, and 0 bases lay in between. The DNA of the CDR3 is TGCGCCAGCAGCTTGGAAAACATTCAGTACTTC. It codes for CASSLENIQYF.

The gene calls are TRBV11-2 and TRBJ2-7; 9 nucleotides align to TRBD1. With 3 bases clipped from V and 6 bases from J, the junction kept 6 bases outside the gene matches. The CDR3 runs 14 residues. In germline, CDR1 is SGHAT, CDR2 FQNNGV. CDR3 bases: TGTGCCAGCAGCTTCGACAGGGGGTCGGTCGAGCAGTACTTC. Protein: CASSFDRGSVEQYF.

This clonotype occurred many times. The chain recombines TRBV6-5 with TRBJ2-1; 12 nucleotides line up with TRBD2. The CDR3 runs to 14 residues. V dropped 4 bases and J dropped 7; count of bases not matched to a gene: 2. The germline V gene encodes CDR1 MNHEY and CDR2 SVGAGI. This CDR3 is CASSWLAGGNEQFF. As DNA, the CDR3 is TGTGCCAGCAGTTGGCTAGCGGGAGGGAATGAGCAGTTCTTC.

This clonotype was detected once. This CDR3 reads CATKYRGGTGELFF. The CDR3 DNA sequence: TGTGCCACCAAATACAGGGGTGGCACCGGGGAGCTGTTTTTT. V is TRBV6-1 and J is TRBJ2-2, with 7 bases identical to TRBD1. The CDR3 loop spans 14 amino acids. CDR1 is MNHNS, CDR2 SASEGT, per germline. The V segment lost 10 bases and the J segment 4 bases; nucleotides outside the gene matches: 9.

This clonotype was picked up a small number of times. This rearrangement joins TRBV10-3 to TRBJ1-2; D gene unclear. CDR1 and CDR2 (germline): ENHRY, SYGVKD. The CDR3 contains 16 residues. Trimming cost V 3 bases and J 9 bases, with 23 bases left between them. The CDR3 loop is CAISDNMDGSLSSYTF. The DNA of the CDR3 is TGTGCCATCAGTGATAATATGGACGGCTCGCTATCTAGCTACACCTTC.

The chain has TRBV20-1 and TRBJ1-2, with 7 bases aligning to TRBD1. The length of the CDR3 is 12 residues. The germline gives CDR1 DFQATT, CDR2 SNEGSKA (reference sequence). With V trimmed by 3 bases and J by 5 bases, 3 bases remained unmatched. The CDR3, as DNA: TGCAGTGCTAGCGACAGGGATTATGGCTACACCTTC. Amino acids: CSASDRDYGYTF.

This clonotype was seen a few times. In nucleotides, the CDR3 is TGCAGTGCTACGATTTCCTACGAGCAGTACTTC. Its translation: CSATISYEQYF. The chain uses TRBV20-1 and TRBJ2-7; D uncertain. CDR3 size: 11 residues. V lost 4 bases, J lost 1 base, and 5 bases lay in between. CDR1 and CDR2 from the germline V gene are DFQATT and SNEGSKA (reference sequence).

This clonotype has at least ten counts. CDR3 protein: CASNPGQGLGEQYF. The CDR3 DNA reads as TGCGCCAGCAACCCCGGACAGGGCCTCGGCGAGCAGTACTTC. The chain links TRBV5-1 to TRBJ2-7; the match to TRBD1 covers 8 bases. Trimming at V came to 6 bases and at J to 6 bases, leaving 11 bases not matched to a gene. The CDR3 has 14 amino acids. The germline CDR1 and CDR2 sequences are SGHRS and YFSETQ.

The J gene is TRBJ1-5, the V gene TRBV5-1; D call uncertain. The CDR3 loop spans 15 amino acids. Per the germline V gene, CDR1 is SGHRS and CDR2 is YFSETQ. Trimming removed 1 base at V and 5 bases at J, with 13 bases between. The CDR3 coding sequence is TGCGCCAGCAGCTTGTACGGGGATTCCGATCAGCCCCAGCATTTT. Translated: CASSLYGDSDQPQHF.